This T cell receptor (beta chain) originates from a study of cytomegalovirus exposure and HLA in healthy donors. Study findings and constraints: Most of the CMV-associated TCR beta chains (in a later analysis) appeared to be HLA-restricted. Most of the TCR beta V segments (in an earlier analysis) were productive either about 87% or about 30% of the time. The listing of 150 to 200 TCR beta chains classed them as cytomegalovirus-associated.

This CDR3 is built from 18 residues. V was pared by 3 bases and J by 4 bases, with 24 bases between. The germline gives CDR1 MNHEY, CDR2 SMNVEV (reference sequence). A remark on this clone: Antigen specificity is unknown.

PCR was performed using 60 Vbeta and 13 Jbeta primers. In the authors' workflow: Later reanalysis found around 84 million unique TCR beta chains, 10 million to 14 million of them shared. Here immunoSEQ multiplex PCR was the method, and the copy in TCRdb shows in-frame clones only, minus some. That table furnishes V, J and clone size, whereas the DNA furnished D and trimming. The profile shows hundreds of thousands of clones, about 75% of them singletons. The chain couples TRBV27 to TRBJ1-1; D remains unclear. This clonotype was obtained from a female donor in good health and CMV-seronegative. Input material: PBMCs. The CDR3 DNA is TGTGCCAGCAGTTTTCTAAGGTGGGTTGTGGGAGAGGGCACTGAAGCTTTCTTT. Amino acids: CASSFLRWVVGEGTEAFF.